These T cell receptor beta chains were read from a single sample in a study of regulatory T cells in long-lasting Graves disease. TCRdb passed the multiplex PCR reads through MiXCR, listing each CDR3 protein once. This table holds 300,000 to 450,000 distinct CDR3 sequences, around a sixth found once. Sequenced material: peripheral blood mononuclear cells (PBMCs), taken at new diagnosis, from a patient treated with antithyroid drugs. The receptors stem from a female donor with Graves disease. CDR3s include the opening cysteine and the closing phenylalanine or tryptophan. A D gene is named only where the DNA matches it firmly. Expanded clones get a size class; other rows say once, few or many, or leave the size out.

V gene,D gene,clone size,J gene,CDR3 protein,CDR3 DNA
TRBV6-2/TRBV6-3,TRBD2,many,TRBJ2-5,CASSYSGSGRGETQYF,TGTGCCAGCAGTTACTCGGGTAGCGGGAGAGGAGAGACCCAGTACTTC
TRBV4-1,.,.,TRBJ2-1,CASSQEGGARYNEQFF,TGCGCCAGCAGCCAAGAAGGAGGGGCACGCTACAATGAGCAGTTCTTC
TRBV4-3,.,many,TRBJ1-1,CASSHTPEVVTEAFF,TGCGCCAGCAGCCACACCCCGGAGGTGGTCACTGAAGCTTTCTTT
TRBV29-1,.,many,TRBJ2-1,CSVEDNLPYNEQFF,TGCAGCGTTGAGGACAACCTCCCCTACAATGAGCAGTTCTTC
TRBV12-3/TRBV12-4,TRBD2,few,TRBJ2-7,CASSSIHSGSGNEQYF,TGTGCCAGCAGTTCCATTCATAGCGGGAGTGGCAACGAGCAGTACTTC
TRBV7-9,TRBD1,many,TRBJ1-5,CASSLTGASNQPQHF,TGTGCCAGCAGCCTCACAGGGGCGAGCAATCAGCCCCAGCATTTT
TRBV12-5,.,once,TRBJ2-2,CASGGSPGTSNTGELFF,TGTGCTAGTGGGGGATCCCCCGGGACTTCGAACACCGGGGAGCTGTTTTTT
TRBV29-1,.,.,TRBJ2-3,CSVKTHLRSTDTQYF,TGCAGCGTGAAAACCCACCTCCGGAGCACAGATACGCAGTATTTT
TRBV6-1,.,few,TRBJ1-6,CASKSPNSPLHF,TGTGCCAGCAAAAGTCCTAATTCACCCCTCCACTTT
TRBV11-1,.,many,TRBJ2-7,CASSQGGQPRVVDEQYF,TGTGCCAGCAGCCAGGGGGGGCAACCACGAGTCGTCGACGAGCAGTACTTC
TRBV27,.,.,TRBJ2-1,CASKVGGVSGEQFF,TGTGCCAGCAAGGTCGGAGGGGTCTCGGGTGAGCAGTTCTTC
TRBV7-2,.,many,TRBJ2-1,CASSLTRGGEFF,TGTGCCAGCAGCTTAACCAGGGGGGGGGAGTTCTTC
TRBV11-2,TRBD2,many,TRBJ2-1,CASSLPLLAGGPVNEQFF,TGTGCCAGCAGCTTACCCTTACTCGCGGGAGGGCCGGTTAATGAGCAGTTCTTC
TRBV7-9,TRBD1,many,TRBJ2-7,CASSWDRNYEQYF,TGTGCCAGCAGCTGGGACAGAAACTACGAGCAGTACTTC
TRBV19,.,many,TRBJ1-1,CASSPWTEANTEAFF,TGTGCCAGTAGTCCCTGGACAGAAGCGAACACTGAAGCTTTCTTT
TRBV6-8,.,many,TRBJ2-2,CASSYSTGPPGELFF,TGTGCCAGCAGTTACTCGACCGGCCCTCCGGGGGAGCTGTTTTTT
TRBV29-1,.,many,TRBJ2-7,CSAIIPLGQQYF,TGCAGCGCCATTATCCCCTTGGGTCAGCAGTACTTC
TRBV28,.,many,TRBJ2-1,CASGPQGWHEQFF,TGTGCCAGCGGACCACAGGGTTGGCATGAGCAGTTCTTC
TRBV6-1,.,many,TRBJ2-3,CASSGWVSAGQWADTQYF,TGTGCCAGCAGTGGGTGGGTCAGTGCAGGCCAATGGGCAGATACGCAGTATTTT
TRBV7-9,TRBD1,many,TRBJ1-5,CASSDGTGNQPQHF,TGTGCCAGCAGTGATGGGACAGGCAATCAGCCCCAGCATTTT
TRBV5-1,TRBD2,many,TRBJ2-2,CASTVAGGDTGELFF,TGCGCCAGCACCGTAGCGGGAGGTGACACCGGGGAGCTGTTTTTT
TRBV6-1,TRBD2,many,TRBJ2-3,CASSDSYSPELAGGTSSPDTQYF,TGTGCCAGCAGCGACTCCTATTCTCCGGAACTAGCGGGAGGGACCTCATCCCCAGATACGCAGTATTTT
TRBV7-2,TRBD1,many,TRBJ1-2,CASSPQSRDRGGYTF,TGTGCCAGCAGCCCCCAGTCCCGGGACAGGGGTGGCTACACCTTC
TRBV20-1,TRBD2,.,TRBJ2-3,CSATAGTSGHDTQYF,TGCAGTGCTACAGCCGGGACTAGCGGTCATGATACGCAGTATTTT
TRBV6-1,.,many,TRBJ1-1,CASSEYPALNTEAFF,TGTGCCAGCAGTGAATACCCAGCTTTGAACACTGAAGCTTTCTTT
TRBV3-1,.,many,TRBJ1-1,CASSQDWLQEAFF,TGTGCCAGCAGCCAAGATTGGTTACAGGAAGCTTTCTTT
TRBV11-2,.,many,TRBJ2-1,CASSLGGGNLFF,TGTGCCAGCAGCTTAGGGGGCGGTAACCTGTTCTTC
TRBV3-1,.,many,TRBJ1-2,CASSQDGTAFYGYTF,TGTGCCAGCAGCCAAGATGGGACGGCATTCTATGGCTACACCTTC
TRBV7-2,.,many,TRBJ2-3,CASSGLGSTDTQYF,TGTGCCAGCAGCGGTCTAGGTAGCACAGATACGCAGTATTTT
TRBV9,.,.,TRBJ1-5,CASSVATGEPYNQPQHF,TGTGCCAGCAGCGTAGCGACGGGGGAGCCCTACAATCAGCCCCAGCATTTT
TRBV28,.,many,TRBJ2-1,CASSSPMGRDEQFF,TGTGCCAGCAGTTCCCCGATGGGGCGCGATGAGCAGTTCTTC
TRBV10-2,.,many,TRBJ1-3,CASSPGPLHSGNTIYF,TGCGCCAGCAGTCCGGGTCCCCTACACTCTGGAAACACCATATATTTT
TRBV27,.,many,TRBJ2-7,CASRPNYASSSYEQYF,TGTGCCAGCAGGCCGAATTATGCCTCCAGCTCCTACGAGCAGTACTTC
TRBV20-1,TRBD1,many,TRBJ1-1,CSAEGTGRTEAFF,TGCAGTGCTGAGGGGACAGGGCGAACTGAAGCTTTCTTT
TRBV29-1,.,.,TRBJ2-4,CSVEEGHIQYF,TGCAGCGTTGAAGAGGGGCACATTCAGTACTTC
TRBV30,.,many,TRBJ2-1,CAWSVLGHHNEQFF,TGTGCCTGGAGTGTACTGGGTCATCACAATGAGCAGTTCTTC
TRBV5-5,.,many,TRBJ1-6,CASGREENSPLHF,TGTGCCAGCGGTCGGGAGGAAAATTCACCCCTCCACTTT
TRBV12-3/TRBV12-4,TRBD2,many,TRBJ2-1,CASSRTSGGYNEQFF,TGTGCCAGCAGTCGGACTAGCGGGGGGTACAATGAGCAGTTCTTC
TRBV27,.,few,TRBJ2-3,CASSFHPVGRGTQYF,TGTGCCAGCAGTTTCCATCCGGTTGGAAGAGGTACGCAGTATTTT
TRBV2,TRBD2,.,TRBJ2-2,CASSDERESITGELFF,TGTGCCAGCAGTGACGAGCGGGAGTCGATCACCGGGGAGCTGTTTTTT
TRBV20-1,.,.,TRBJ1-2,CSAREPRGYYGYTF,TGCAGTGCTAGAGAGCCACGAGGGTACTATGGCTACACCTTC
TRBV7-8,.,many,TRBJ2-7,CASSLGANLGEQYF,TGTGCCAGCAGCTTAGGAGCGAACCTTGGCGAGCAGTACTTC
TRBV25-1,.,few,TRBJ1-2,CASNKGGGYGYTF,TGTGCCAGCAACAAGGGTGGTGGCTATGGCTACACCTTC
TRBV15,TRBD1,many,TRBJ1-1,CATSTTDRGGTEAFF,TGTGCCACCAGCACCACAGACAGGGGCGGCACTGAAGCTTTCTTT